This T cell receptor (beta chain) was obtained from a study of CD4+ T cells in melanoma. The CDR3 totals 11 residues. CDR1 is GTSNPN and CDR2 is SVGIG in the germline V gene (reference sequence). The V and J ends lost 5 bases and 1 base respectively, with 5 bases between them. Generated by immunoSEQ multiplex PCR, the TCRdb table keeps only in-frame clones and is missing some. In the table there are tens of thousands of clones, over 60% of which are singletons. As concerns this clone: What it binds is not known.

Findings of the study overall: CD8+ T cell, macrophage and B cell function reportedly correlated with neoantigen-specific CD4+ T cells. Diverse differentiation states were reported for melanoma neoantigen-specific CD4+ T cells.

Sequenced input: tumor tissue. The chain employs TRBV30 and TRBJ1-1; a weak D match, TRBD1 (5 bases). The source is a human donor with melanoma. DNA for the CDR3: TGTGCCTGGGGACAGAACACTGAAGCTTTCTTT. This codes for CAWGQNTEAFF.